The rows below give T cell receptor beta chains drawn from one sample of a study of blood T cell repertoires in COVID-19. Data came from immunoSEQ multiplex PCR; TCRdb stores just in-frame clones and leaves some out. The table lists hundreds of thousands of clones, about 70% of them singletons. The sample consisted of peripheral blood. The receptors originated from a woman older than 75 with acute or convalescent COVID-19. Each CDR3 is given with its conserved first and last residue. D genes are given only for firm matches. Only part of the rows carry a size: once, few, many, or a class if the clone is expanded.

J gene	clone size	V gene	D gene	CDR3 DNA	CDR3 protein
TRBJ2-2	-	TRBV5-4	TRBD2	TGTGCCAGCAGCTTGGCACTAGCGGGACGGACCGGGGAGCTGTTTTTT	CASSLALAGRTGELFF
TRBJ2-7	-	TRBV3-1/TRBV3-2	-	TGTGCCAGCAGCCATGGACAAACGCAGTACTTC	CASSHGQTQYF
TRBJ1-2	once	TRBV3-1/TRBV3-2	-	TGTGCCAGCAGCCCCTCGGACAGACTTAACTATGGCTACACCTTC	CASSPSDRLNYGYTF
TRBJ1-2	once	TRBV5-1	TRBD1	TGCGCCAGCAGCCCACAGTCCCGGGACAGGGGAACTGGGTATGGCTACACCTTC	CASSPQSRDRGTGYGYTF
TRBJ2-5	-	TRBV2	TRBD2	TGTGCCAGCAGTGAACTTACTAGCGGGGGAGAGACCCAGTACTTC	CASSELTSGGETQYF
TRBJ1-4	-	TRBV27	-	TGTGCCAGCAGTTTATTGGGGGGATCTAATGAAAAACTGTTTTTT	CASSLLGGSNEKLFF
TRBJ2-3	few	TRBV6-2/TRBV6-3	TRBD2	TGTGCCAGCAGTTACAGGGGACTAGCGGTCTCGGATACGCAGTATTTT	CASSYRGLAVSDTQYF
TRBJ1-2	-	TRBV6-1	-	TGTGCCAGCAGTGAACGTTCTGAATTAGGAGTTGGCTACACCTTC	CASSERSELGVGYTF
TRBJ1-5	once	TRBV7-2	-	TGTGCCAGCAGCTTCAAAGGGGGGGATCAGCCCCAGCATTTT	CASSFKGGDQPQHF
TRBJ2-7	-	TRBV19	TRBD2	TGTGCCAGTAGTCCAGGACTAGCGGGGAGCTCCTACGAGCAGTACTTC	CASSPGLAGSSYEQYF
TRBJ2-5	-	TRBV3-1/TRBV3-2	-	TGTGCCAGCAGCCCCATTCCGGTGACCCAGTACTTC	CASSPIPVTQYF
TRBJ2-1	-	TRBV5-1	TRBD2	TGCGCCAGCAGCTCACAGCGCACTAGCGATGAGCAGTTCTTC	CASSSQRTSDEQFF
TRBJ2-5	-	TRBV7-2	TRBD2	TGTGCCAGCAGCATCCTAGCGGGCCCGCAGGAGACCCAGTACTTC	CASSILAGPQETQYF
TRBJ2-7	-	TRBV19	-	TGTGCCAGTAGTATGAATGGCGGGCAGACGAACCCCTACGAGCAGTACTTC	CASSMNGGQTNPYEQYF
TRBJ2-2	-	TRBV30	-	TGTGCCACGACAGGAGACACCGGGGAGCTGTTTTTT	CATTGDTGELFF
TRBJ1-2	-	TRBV15	-	TGTGCCACCAGCCCCGGTTTTTATGGCTACACCTTC	CATSPGFYGYTF
TRBJ1-2	few	TRBV20-1	-	TGCAGGGTAGGAGGAGCCTATGGCTACACCTTC	CRVGGAYGYTF
TRBJ2-5	-	TRBV11-2	TRBD2	TGTGCCAGCAGTTCTCAGCGGGGCCCACAAGAGACCCAGTACTTC	CASSSQRGPQETQYF
TRBJ2-5	-	TRBV13	-	TGTGCCAGCAGCTCCTTAGCGGCGGCGCGCGAGACCCAGTACTTC	CASSSLAAARETQYF
TRBJ1-5	-	TRBV12-3/TRBV12-4	-	TGTGCCAGCAGTTTTACGGGGGATCAGCCCCAGCATTTT	CASSFTGDQPQHF
TRBJ2-1	few	TRBV9	TRBD2	TGTGCCAGCAGCGTAGGGCTAGCGGGGGGTCGTAGCTCCTACAATGAGCAGTTCTTC	CASSVGLAGGRSSYNEQFF
TRBJ1-4	-	TRBV6-5	-	TGTGCCAGCAGTTGGGGGGCAACTAATGAAAAACTGTTTTTT	CASSWGATNEKLFF
TRBJ1-2	-	TRBV27	-	TGTGCCAGCAGTTTGGGGGGGGCGAGAGGCTACACCTTC	CASSLGGARGYTF
TRBJ1-5	-	TRBV19	TRBD1	TGTGCCAGTAGTACGACAGGGATCAATCAGCCCCAGCATTTT	CASSTTGINQPQHF
TRBJ2-2	-	TRBV14	-	TGTGCCAGCACCCGACAGGCTACCGGGGAGCTGTTTTTT	CASTRQATGELFF
TRBJ1-2	-	TRBV6-5	-	TGTGCCAGCAGCGTCTCGGTCAACTATGGCTACACCTTC	CASSVSVNYGYTF
TRBJ2-2	-	TRBV4-3	-	TGCGCCAGCAGCCCCTCGCAGGGGGCGGGGGGGCGTGGCACCGGGGAGCTGTTTTTT	CASSPSQGAGGRGTGELFF
TRBJ2-1	-	TRBV30	-	TGTGCCTGGACATTAGCGAATGAGCAGTTCTTC	CAWTLANEQFF
TRBJ1-2	few	TRBV19	TRBD1	TGTGCCAGTAGCAACCCGGGACAGGAAGCTAACTATGGCTACACCTTC	CASSNPGQEANYGYTF
TRBJ2-7	-	TRBV6-1	TRBD2	TGTGCCAGCAGTGAAGAAAGCGGGAGAAACTACGAGCAGTACTTC	CASSEESGRNYEQYF
TRBJ1-3	-	TRBV2	-	TGTGCCAGCAGTTCCGACAGTGTTGGAAACACCATATATTTT	CASSSDSVGNTIYF
TRBJ1-6	few	TRBV28	-	TGTGCCAGCACAGGTCCCAATTCACCCCTCCACTTT	CASTGPNSPLHF
TRBJ1-6	-	TRBV3-1/TRBV3-2	-	TGTGCCAGCTCTCAGGGGCGGAATTCACCCCTCCACTTT	CASSQGRNSPLHF
TRBJ2-1	-	TRBV19	TRBD2	TGTGCCAGTAGTGCCGGGACTAGCGGGAACAATGAGCAGTTCTTC	CASSAGTSGNNEQFF
TRBJ2-7	-	TRBV6-5	TRBD2	TGTGCCAGCAGGAGGGGAGGGACCTACGAGCAGTACTTC	CASRRGGTYEQYF
TRBJ1-6	-	TRBV7-9	-	TGTGCCAGCAGCTTAGCGCAGGGGCACCTTTCACCCCTCCACTTT	CASSLAQGHLSPLHF
TRBJ1-5	-	TRBV2	-	TGTGCCAGCAGTGAAGGGGAGGCGTTGGGAGGTCCCCAGCATTTT	CASSEGEALGGPQHF
TRBJ1-4	-	TRBV10-1	TRBD1	TGCGCCAGCAGTGACGGACAGGTGACAACTAATGAAAAACTGTTTTTT	CASSDGQVTTNEKLFF
TRBJ2-7	-	TRBV7-2	TRBD2	TGTGCCAGCAGCTTAAGGACTAGCGTCGGCTACGAGCAGTACTTC	CASSLRTSVGYEQYF
TRBJ2-2	-	TRBV24-1	-	TGTGCCACCAGTGATTCTCCTTCGGGGGAGCTGTTTTTT	CATSDSPSGELFF
TRBJ1-1	-	TRBV6-5	-	TGTGCCAGCAGTTACAGGGGATCTGAGACTGAAGCTTTCTTT	CASSYRGSETEAFF
TRBJ1-1	-	TRBV5-1	-	TGCGCCAGCAGCAGTGGACAGACTAACACTGAAGCTTTCTTT	CASSSGQTNTEAFF
TRBJ1-1	-	TRBV7-9	TRBD1	TGTGCCAGCAGCGCCGGGACAGGGGACACTGAAGCTTTCTTT	CASSAGTGDTEAFF
TRBJ1-4	-	TRBV6-4	TRBD1	TGTGCCAGCAGTCTTGGGACAGGGGGTAATGAAAAACTGTTTTTT	CASSLGTGGNEKLFF
TRBJ2-1	-	TRBV11-2	-	TGTGCCAGCAGCTCCTCCCTGGACAGTTTGAATGAGCAGTTCTTC	CASSSSLDSLNEQFF
TRBJ2-2	-	TRBV9	-	TGTGCCAGCAGCGGAGGGACACGAAGAACCGGGGAGCTGTTTTTT	CASSGGTRRTGELFF
TRBJ1-1	-	TRBV19	-	TGTGCCAGTAGTACGCAGCCTGGCAGGGGCACTGAAGCTTTCTTT	CASSTQPGRGTEAFF
TRBJ2-2	-	TRBV27	TRBD1	TGTGCCAGCAGTTTATCTCCGACAGGGTCCACCGGGGAGCTGTTTTTT	CASSLSPTGSTGELFF
TRBJ1-5	few	TRBV19	-	TGTGCCAGTAGTATACTGGGAGTTCATCCGCCCCAGCATTTT	CASSILGVHPPQHF
TRBJ2-7	few	TRBV19	TRBD2	TGTGCCAGTAGGAAGGCTAGCGGGATTTACGAGCAGTACTTC	CASRKASGIYEQYF
TRBJ1-3	-	TRBV6-1	-	TGTGCCAGCAGTGAAGCGAGGAGACAGTTTTTGGACACCATATATTTT	CASSEARRQFLDTIYF
TRBJ1-6	-	TRBV18	TRBD1	TGTGCCAGCTCAACAGGGGGTTCTAATTCACCCCTCCACTTT	CASSTGGSNSPLHF
TRBJ2-5	-	TRBV3-1/TRBV3-2	TRBD2	TGTGCCAGCAGCCGCACCCAACTAGCGGGAGTGGCAAAGACCCAGTACTTC	CASSRTQLAGVAKTQYF
TRBJ2-1	-	TRBV28	-	TGTGCCAGCAGTTTCGGTCGTGGAGGGTTCTACAATGAGCAGTTCTTC	CASSFGRGGFYNEQFF